This passage covers 2 T cell receptor beta chains from one sample sequenced in a study of blood T cell repertoires in COVID-19 (dated by TCRdb to 2018 to 2020). Library generation was performed with the immunoSEQ multiplex PCR assay. TCRdb re-hosts the immuneACCESS table, in-frame sequences only. Its copies lack some clones; in the studies checked, an unresolved V gene accounts for under half of them, and the cause for the rest is not known. The sample profile shows over 250,000 clones; approximately 91% of them were found once. Of the sample, about 1% is held by the ten largest clones. The sequenced sample consisted of PBMCs or T cells enriched from blood (not recorded which). All receptors derive from a woman under 40 who had recovered from COVID-19.

This clone was observed once. This chain joins TRBV28 and TRBJ1-1; 8 bases line up with TRBD1. This CDR3 contains 13 residues. The J segment lost 4 bases and the V segment lost 8 bases, leaving 6 bases of the junction unmatched. In germline, CDR1 is MDHEN, CDR2 SYDVKM. CDR3 sequence reads: CASSWTGSTEAFF. In DNA, the CDR3 is TGTGCCAGCTCTTGGACAGGGTCCACTGAAGCTTTCTTT.

The chain carries TRBV24-1 and TRBJ2-1; TRBD2 agrees at 10 bases. Trimming cost V 0 bases and J 8 bases; bases outside gene matches: 3. In germline, CDR1 is KGHDR, CDR2 SFDVKD. The CDR3 length is 15 residues. CDR3 DNA: TGTGCCACCAGTGATTTGGCTAGCGGGAGCGATGAGCAGTTCTTC. Its translation is CATSDLASGSDEQFF.